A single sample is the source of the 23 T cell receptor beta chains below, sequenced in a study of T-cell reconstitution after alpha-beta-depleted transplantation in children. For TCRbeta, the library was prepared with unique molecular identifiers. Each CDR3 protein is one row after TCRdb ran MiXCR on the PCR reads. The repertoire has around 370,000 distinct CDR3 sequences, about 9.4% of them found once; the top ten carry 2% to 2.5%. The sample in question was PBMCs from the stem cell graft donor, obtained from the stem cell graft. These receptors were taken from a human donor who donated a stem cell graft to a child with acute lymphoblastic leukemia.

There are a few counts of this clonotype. The chain's CDR3 is CASSFGNGGGTDTQYF. Written as DNA, the CDR3 is TGTGCCAGCAGCTTCGGGAACGGTGGAGGGACAGATACGCAGTATTTT. The rearrangement joins TRBV5-5 to TRBJ2-3; D may be TRBD2 (6 bases). V was trimmed by 2 bases and J by 3 bases, leaving 16 bases between them. Per germline, CDR1 SGHKS and CDR2 YYEKEE (reference sequence). The CDR3 totals 16 residues.

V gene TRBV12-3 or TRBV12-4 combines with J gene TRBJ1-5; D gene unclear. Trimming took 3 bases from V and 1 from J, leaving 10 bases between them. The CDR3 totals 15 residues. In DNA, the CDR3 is TGTGCCAGCAGTTTCGGGGTGGGGAGCAATCAGCCCCAGCATTTT. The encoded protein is CASSFGVGSNQPQHF.

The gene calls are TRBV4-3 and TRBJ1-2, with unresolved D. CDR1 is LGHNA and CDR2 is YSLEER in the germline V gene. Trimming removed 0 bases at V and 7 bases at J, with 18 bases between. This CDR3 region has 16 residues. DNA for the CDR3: TGCGCCAGCAGCCAAGATCGAGCTTTACCGGCTGGTGGCTACACCTTC. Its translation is CASSQDRALPAGGYTF.

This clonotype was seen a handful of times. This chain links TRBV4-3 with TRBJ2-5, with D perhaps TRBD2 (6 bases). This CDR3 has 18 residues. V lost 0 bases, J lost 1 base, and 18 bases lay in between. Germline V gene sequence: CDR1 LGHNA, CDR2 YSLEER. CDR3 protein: CASSQEGVGGLIQETQYF. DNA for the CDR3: TGCGCCAGCAGCCAAGAAGGGGTCGGGGGATTAATCCAAGAGACCCAGTACTTC.

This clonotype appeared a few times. The CDR3 coding sequence is TGTGCCTGGAGTGCCCCCTCAATGCAGGGCCTCTATGGCTACACCTTC. Its translation: CAWSAPSMQGLYGYTF. The chain carries TRBV30 and TRBJ1-2; tentatively, D is TRBD1 (5 bases). Trimming cost V 1 base and J 4 bases, with 19 bases left between them. The CDR3 has 16 amino acids. Germline assignment: CDR1 GTSNPN and CDR2 SVGIG (reference sequence).

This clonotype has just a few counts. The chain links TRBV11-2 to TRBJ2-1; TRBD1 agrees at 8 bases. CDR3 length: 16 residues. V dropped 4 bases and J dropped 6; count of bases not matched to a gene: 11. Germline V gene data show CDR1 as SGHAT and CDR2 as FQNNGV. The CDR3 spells CASSSNPPTGGNEQFF. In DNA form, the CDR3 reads TGTGCCAGCAGCTCTAATCCGCCCACAGGGGGCAATGAGCAGTTCTTC.

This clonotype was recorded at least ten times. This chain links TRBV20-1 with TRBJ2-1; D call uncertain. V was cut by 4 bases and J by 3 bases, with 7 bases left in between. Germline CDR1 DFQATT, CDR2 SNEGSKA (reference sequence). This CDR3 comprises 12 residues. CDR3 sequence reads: CSAMTGYNEQFF. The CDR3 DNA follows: TGCAGTGCTATGACTGGCTACAATGAGCAGTTCTTC.

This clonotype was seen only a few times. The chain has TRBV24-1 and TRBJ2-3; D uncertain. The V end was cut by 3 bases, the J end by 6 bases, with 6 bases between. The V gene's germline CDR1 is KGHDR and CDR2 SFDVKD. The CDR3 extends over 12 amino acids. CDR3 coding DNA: TGTGCCACCAGTGATAAGGCGGATACGCAGTATTTT. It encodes CATSDKADTQYF.

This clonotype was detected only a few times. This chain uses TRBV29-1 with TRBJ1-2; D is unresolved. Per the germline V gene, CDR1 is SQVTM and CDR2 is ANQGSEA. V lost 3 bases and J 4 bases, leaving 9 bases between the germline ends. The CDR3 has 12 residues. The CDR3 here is CSVDPTVYGYTF. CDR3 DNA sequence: TGCAGCGTTGATCCGACGGTCTATGGCTACACCTTC.

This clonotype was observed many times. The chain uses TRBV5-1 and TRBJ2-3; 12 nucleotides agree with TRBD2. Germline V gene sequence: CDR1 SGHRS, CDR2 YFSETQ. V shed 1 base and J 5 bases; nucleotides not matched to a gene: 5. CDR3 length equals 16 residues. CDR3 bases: TGCGCCAGCAGCTTGATGACTAGCGGGAGTCTAGATACGCAGTATTTT. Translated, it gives CASSLMTSGSLDTQYF.

Here the CDR3 DNA reads TGTGCCACCAGAACCGTGGGACAGGGGGCGAACAATGAGCAGTTCTTC. This encodes CATRTVGQGANNEQFF. The rearrangement uses TRBV15 and TRBJ2-1, with 12 bases fitting TRBD1. V lost 6 bases to trimming and J lost 5 bases; unmatched junction nucleotides: 8. The CDR3 runs to 16 residues. Germline values: CDR1 LNHNV, CDR2 YYDKDF (reference sequence).

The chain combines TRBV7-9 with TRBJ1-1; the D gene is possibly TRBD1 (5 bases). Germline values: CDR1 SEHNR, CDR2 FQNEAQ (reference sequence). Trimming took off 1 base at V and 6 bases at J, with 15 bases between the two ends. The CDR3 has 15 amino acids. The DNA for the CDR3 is TGTGCCAGCAGCTTAGTCCTGGGGGTGATCCCTGAAGCTTTCTTT. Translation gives CASSLVLGVIPEAFF.

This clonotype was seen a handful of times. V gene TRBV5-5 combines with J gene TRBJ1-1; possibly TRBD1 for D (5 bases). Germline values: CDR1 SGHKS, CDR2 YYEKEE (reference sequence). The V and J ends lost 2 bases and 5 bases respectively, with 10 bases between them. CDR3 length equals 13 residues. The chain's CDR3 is CASSLGHPTEAFF. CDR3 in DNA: TGTGCCAGCAGCTTAGGACACCCTACTGAAGCTTTCTTT. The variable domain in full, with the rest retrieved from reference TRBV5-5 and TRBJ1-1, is DAGVTQSPTHLIKTRGQQVTLRCSPISGHKSVSWYQQVLGQGPQFIFQYYEKEERGRGNFPDRFSARQFPNYSSELNVNALLLGDSALYLCASSLGHPTEAFFGQGTRLTVV.

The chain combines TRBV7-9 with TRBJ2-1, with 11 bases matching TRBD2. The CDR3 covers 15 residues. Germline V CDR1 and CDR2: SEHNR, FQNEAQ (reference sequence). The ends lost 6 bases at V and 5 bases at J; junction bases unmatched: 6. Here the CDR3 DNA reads TGTGCCAGCAGGAGGGGACTAGCGGACCACAATGAGCAGTTCTTC. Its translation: CASRRGLADHNEQFF.

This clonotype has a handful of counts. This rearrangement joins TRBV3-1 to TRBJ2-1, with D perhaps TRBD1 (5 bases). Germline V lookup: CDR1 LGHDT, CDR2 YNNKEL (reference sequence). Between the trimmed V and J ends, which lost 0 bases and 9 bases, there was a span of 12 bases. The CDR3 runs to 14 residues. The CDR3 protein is CASSQEPRAGEQFF. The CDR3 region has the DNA TGTGCCAGCAGCCAAGAGCCCAGGGCAGGTGAGCAGTTCTTC.

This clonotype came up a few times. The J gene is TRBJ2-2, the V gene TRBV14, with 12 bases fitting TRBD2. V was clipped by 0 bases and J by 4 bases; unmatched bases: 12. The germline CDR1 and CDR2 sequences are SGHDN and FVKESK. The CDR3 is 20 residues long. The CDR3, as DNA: TGTGCCAGCAGCCAAGATCCCGGACTAGCGGGACGAATTGGCACCGGGGAGCTGTTTTTT. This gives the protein CASSQDPGLAGRIGTGELFF. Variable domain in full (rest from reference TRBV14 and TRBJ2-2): EAGVTQFPSHSVIEKGQTVTLRCDPISGHDNLYWYRRVMGKEIKFLLHFVKESKQDESGMPNNRFLAERTGGTYSTLKVQPAELEDSGVYFCASSQDPGLAGRIGTGELFFGEGSRLTVL.

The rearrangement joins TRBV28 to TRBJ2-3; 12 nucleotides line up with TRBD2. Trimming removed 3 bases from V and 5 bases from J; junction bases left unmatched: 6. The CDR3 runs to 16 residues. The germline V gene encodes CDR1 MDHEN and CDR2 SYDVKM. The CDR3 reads CASSFWTSGTIDTQYF. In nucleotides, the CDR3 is TGTGCCAGCAGTTTTTGGACTAGCGGGACAATAGATACGCAGTATTTT.

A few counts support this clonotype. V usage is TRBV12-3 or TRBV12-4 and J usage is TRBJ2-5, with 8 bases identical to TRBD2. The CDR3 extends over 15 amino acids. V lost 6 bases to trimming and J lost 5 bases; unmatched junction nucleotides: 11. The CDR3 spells CASRLSGSGWETQYF. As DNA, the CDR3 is TGTGCCAGCAGATTGAGCGGGAGTGGTTGGGAGACCCAGTACTTC.

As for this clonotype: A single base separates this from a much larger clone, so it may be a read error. The CDR3 region is CAGSPSLRQPSDTQYF. The CDR3 DNA reads as TGTGCCGGCAGCCCCAGTTTGAGACAGCCCTCCGATACGCAGTATTTT. The chain employs TRBV4-2 and TRBJ2-3, with D possibly being TRBD1 (5 bases). The CDR3 runs 16 residues. Germline V CDR1 and CDR2: LGHNA, YNFKEQ.

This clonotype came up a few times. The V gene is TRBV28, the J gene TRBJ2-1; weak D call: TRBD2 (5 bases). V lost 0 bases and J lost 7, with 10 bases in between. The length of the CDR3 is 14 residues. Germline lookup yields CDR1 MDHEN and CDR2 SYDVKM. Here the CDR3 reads CASSLWSGRNEQFF. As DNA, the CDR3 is TGTGCCAGCAGTTTATGGAGCGGAAGAAATGAGCAGTTCTTC.

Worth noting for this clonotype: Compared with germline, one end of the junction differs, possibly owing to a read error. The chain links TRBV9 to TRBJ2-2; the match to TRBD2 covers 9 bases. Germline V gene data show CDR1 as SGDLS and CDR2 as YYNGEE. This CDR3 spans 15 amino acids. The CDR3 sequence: CASSLAGKRTEELFF. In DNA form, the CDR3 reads TGTGCCAGCAGCCTAGCGGGGAAAAGGACCGAGGAGCTGTTTTTT. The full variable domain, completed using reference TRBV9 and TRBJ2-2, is DSGVTQTPKHLITATGQRVTLRCSPRSGDLSVYWYQQSLDQGLQFLIQYYNGEERAKGNILERFSAQQFPDLHSELNLSSLELGDSALYFCASSLAGKRTEELFFGEGSRLTVL.

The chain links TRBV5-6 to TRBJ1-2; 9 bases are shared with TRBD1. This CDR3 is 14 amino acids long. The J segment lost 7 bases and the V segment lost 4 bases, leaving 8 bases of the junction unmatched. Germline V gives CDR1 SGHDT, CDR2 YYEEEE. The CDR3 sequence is CASSPRDRVGGYTF. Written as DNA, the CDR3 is TGTGCCAGCAGCCCGCGGGACAGGGTTGGTGGCTACACCTTC.

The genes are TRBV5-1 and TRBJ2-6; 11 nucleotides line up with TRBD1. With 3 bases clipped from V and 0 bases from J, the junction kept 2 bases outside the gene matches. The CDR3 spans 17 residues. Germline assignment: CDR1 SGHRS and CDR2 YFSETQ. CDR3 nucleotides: TGCGCCAGCAGCTCTGGACAGGGGGCCTCTGGGGCCAACGTCCTGACTTTC. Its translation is CASSSGQGASGANVLTF.